This TCR beta chain is drawn from a study of cytotoxic CD8 clonotypes in ibrutinib-treated CLL. Study information: The cohort had over nine relapsed/refractory and fewer than 16 treatment-naive patients, 17 IGHV unmutated. Following a median around 13 months of treatment, with a range of 6 to 36, response samples were taken.

Sequencing used immunoSEQ multiplex PCR; TCRdb keeps in-frame clones, though not all of them. Here the sample spans around 26,000 clones, approximately 71% being singletons. About this clone: What it binds is not known.

V lost 6 bases, J lost 7 bases, and 7 bases stayed unmatched. This CDR3 region has 14 residues. Germline assignment: CDR1 MNHEY and CDR2 SMNVEV (reference sequence). Study-level points and caveats: Whereas clonality rose at ibrutinib response, it declined toward baseline at progression. Public clonotypes occurred uncommonly; on treatment, they contracted or remained stable.

The chain combines TRBV27 with TRBJ2-2, with 8 positions matching TRBD1. This clonotype was sampled from a human donor with chronic lymphocytic leukemia. This material consisted of PBMCs, taken after 12 months of ibrutinib treatment. The CDR3 region is CASSSGTGYGELFF. The CDR3 region has the DNA TGTGCCAGCAGCTCCGGGACAGGATACGGGGAGCTGTTTTTT.